The 10 T cell receptor beta chains below were found in one sample sequenced in a study of a mutant IDH1 vaccine in newly diagnosed glioma. Sequencing was performed with immunoSEQ multiplex PCR; in TCRdb, only in-frame clones are kept and a portion is missing. The sample contains 50,000 to 65,000 clones, about 91% of which appear only once. These receptors lack a known antigen. Time point reported: week 11, during vaccination. One vaccine dose held 300 ug of mutant IDH1 20-mer peptide and came with topical imiquimod. This specimen consisted of PBMCs, obtained from a glioma patient whose treatment included an IDH1 peptide vaccine. The receptors were gathered from a man aged 45 to 65 with glioma.

V is TRBV7-9 and J is TRBJ2-2; TRBD2 matches at 8 bases. V shed 3 bases and J 6 bases; nucleotides not matched to a gene: 15. CDR3 length: 18 amino acids. Germline V gene lookup returns CDR1 SEHNR and CDR2 FQNEAQ (reference sequence). The CDR3 nucleotides read TGTGCCAGCAGCTTTAGGTCCGTAGCGGGACCTGTTCCCGGGGAGCTGTTTTTT. It specifies CASSFRSVAGPVPGELFF.

V is TRBV7-9 and J is TRBJ2-1; 16 bases are shared with TRBD2. The CDR3 extends over 17 amino acids. V shed 0 bases and J 9 bases; nucleotides not matched to a gene: 5. Germline V lookup: CDR1 SEHNR, CDR2 FQNEAQ (reference sequence). The CDR3 bases are TGTGCCAGCAGCTTAGCCGGGACTAGCGGGGGGGCGGCTGAGCAGTTCTTC. Protein: CASSLAGTSGGAAEQFF.

This chain joins TRBV2 and TRBJ1-1, with D possibly matching TRBD1 (5 bases). CDR3 length equals 13 residues. Germline CDR1 and CDR2: SNHLY and FYNNEI. The V end lost 4 bases, the J end lost 5 bases, and 11 bases lay between the germline ends. This CDR3 reads CASSADIWTEAFF. For the CDR3, the DNA is TGTGCCAGCAGTGCGGACATTTGGACTGAAGCTTTCTTT. Together with reference TRBV2 and TRBJ1-1, the CDR3 gives the full variable domain: EPEVTQTPSHQVTQMGQEVILRCVPISNHLYFYWYRQILGQKVEFLVSFYNNEISEKSEIFDDQFSVERPDGSNFTLKIRSTKLEDSAMYFCASSADIWTEAFFGQGTRLTVV.

The J gene is TRBJ1-2, the V gene TRBV4-2; weak D call: TRBD1 (6 bases). V was shortened by 1 base and J by 2 bases, with 11 bases between the two germline ends. CDR1 is LGHNA and CDR2 is YNFKEQ in the germline V gene. CDR3 length equals 15 residues. The CDR3, as DNA: TGTGCCAGCAGCCAAGTGGGGGGCGAGAACTATGGCTACACCTTC. Translated, it gives CASSQVGGENYGYTF.

The CDR3 coding sequence is TGCGCCAGCAGCTTTGGGTCCTCGGGAACTTACAATGAGCAGTTCTTC. It is translated as CASSFGSSGTYNEQFF. The rearrangement uses TRBV5-1 and TRBJ2-1, with a tentative D call TRBD2 (5 bases). Per the germline V gene, CDR1 is SGHRS and CDR2 is YFSETQ. CDR3 length: 16 residues. Trimming shortened V by 2 bases and J by 4 bases, and 16 bases separated the two germline ends.

This chain connects TRBV19 to TRBJ2-1; D uncertain. This CDR3 has 13 residues. CDR1 is LNHDA and CDR2 is SQIVND in the germline V gene (reference sequence). Trimming shortened V by 5 bases and J by 3 bases, and 8 bases separated the two germline ends. CDR3 bases: TGTGCCAGTAGTTTGGGGAACTACAATGAGCAGTTCTTC. Amino acids: CASSLGNYNEQFF.

The rearrangement joins TRBV28 to TRBJ2-7; 9 bases map to TRBD1. The V gene's germline CDR1 is MDHEN and CDR2 SYDVKM. The CDR3 length is 15 residues. V lost 6 bases, J lost 5 bases, and 11 bases stayed unmatched. The CDR3, as DNA: TGTGCCAGCAGCCTTAACCTGGGACAGGGTGACGAGCAGTACTTC. Its translation is CASSLNLGQGDEQYF.

The chain employs TRBV27 and TRBJ1-1, with no clear D. Germline V gene lookup returns CDR1 MNHEY and CDR2 SMNVEV (reference sequence). The V end was cut by 3 bases, the J end by 1 base, with 12 bases between. The length of the CDR3 is 15 residues. In nucleotides, the CDR3 is TGTGCCAGCAGTTTCGCCAGCTTACCGAACACTGAAGCTTTCTTT. Translated: CASSFASLPNTEAFF.

This clone was seen a single time. The chain couples TRBV7-9 to TRBJ1-2, with D perhaps TRBD1 (6 bases). The CDR3 has 15 amino acids. Between the trimmed V and J ends, which lost 5 bases and 2 bases, there was a span of 15 bases. Per the germline V gene, CDR1 is SEHNR and CDR2 is FQNEAQ (reference sequence). CDR3 bases: TGTGCCAGCAGCCCGCCCGGGGGCATGAACTATGGCTACACCTTC. This sequence encodes CASSPPGGMNYGYTF.

This sequence joins TRBV6-5 and TRBJ2-3; TRBD2 matches 10 bases. The CDR3 extends over 16 amino acids. J gave up 4 bases and V 0 bases, and 4 bases lay outside the gene matches. Germline V gene data show CDR1 as MNHEY and CDR2 as SVGAGI. Here the CDR3 reads CASSYSGTSAADTQYF. CDR3 coding DNA: TGTGCCAGCAGTTACTCAGGGACTAGCGCCGCAGATACGCAGTATTTT.